This is a list of T cell receptor beta chains from one sample in a study of CD8 T cells in Susac syndrome. Using its own MiXCR run on the immunoSEQ multiplex PCR reads, TCRdb lists one record per CDR3 protein. This table has approximately 190,000 distinct CDR3 sequences, roughly 96% appearing once. The sequenced sample consisted of CD4+ T cells from PBMCs. Receptors originate from a human donor with multiple sclerosis. CDR3s include the opening cysteine and the closing phenylalanine or tryptophan. Each record gives: D gene, CDR3 length, clone size, V gene, J gene, CDR3 DNA, CDR3 protein. The D gene is left open where the match is weak. Part of the rows lack a size; the others show once, few, many or a class for expanded clones.

>TRBD1|13|.|TRBV24-1|TRBJ2-2
TGTGCCACCAGGGGACAGGTCACCGGGGAGCTGTTTTTT
CATRGQVTGELFF
>.|14|once|TRBV9|TRBJ1-2
TGTGCCAGCAGCGTAGCTAGCCAGGCTGATGGCTACACCTTC
CASSVASQADGYTF
>.|12|.|TRBV3-1|TRBJ2-7
TGTGCCAGCAGCCAACTGCGCGACGAGCAGTACTTC
CASSQLRDEQYF
>TRBD1|14|.|TRBV27|TRBJ2-5
TGTGCCAGCAGTCCGGATACAGGGGGGAAGACCCAGTACTTC
CASSPDTGGKTQYF
>TRBD1|13|.|TRBV29-1|TRBJ1-2
TGCAGCGTCGCAAACGGGACAGGCTATGGCTACACCTTC
CSVANGTGYGYTF
>.|15|.|TRBV20-1|TRBJ2-1
TGCAGTGCTAGAGACCGGGACAAATCATCCAATGAGCAGTTCTTC
CSARDRDKSSNEQFF
>.|13|.|TRBV12-3/TRBV12-4|TRBJ1-5
TGTGCCAGCAGTTTAGCGATGGATCAGCCCCAGCATTTT
CASSLAMDQPQHF
>.|14|.|TRBV29-1|TRBJ2-6
TGCAGCGTAGTACAAGACTCTGGGGCCAACGTCCTGACTTTC
CSVVQDSGANVLTF
>.|16|.|TRBV11-2|TRBJ1-5
TGTGCCAGCAGCTTAGACGGTCCCTATAGCAATCAGCCCCAGCATTTT
CASSLDGPYSNQPQHF
>.|12|once|TRBV20-1|TRBJ2-1
TGCAGTGCTAGCGGGAGTTATTATGAGCAGTTCTTC
CSASGSYYEQFF
>.|14|.|TRBV30|TRBJ2-1
TGTGCCTGTACCAGGGCTATGTTAGACAATGAGCAGTTCTTC
CACTRAMLDNEQFF
>.|10|.|TRBV3-1|TRBJ2-7
TGTGCCAGCAGCCCTCACGAGCAGTACTTC
CASSPHEQYF
>.|15|.|TRBV2|TRBJ1-1
TGTGCCAGCAAAGCACCGGGAGTAGAGAACACTGAAGCTTTCTTT
CASKAPGVENTEAFF
>.|12|.|TRBV7-2|TRBJ1-2
TGTGCCAGCAGCCCCAAGACCCTTGGATACACCTTC
CASSPKTLGYTF
>TRBD1|16|.|TRBV11-3|TRBJ2-3
TGTGCCAGCAGCCCCGGGACAGGGGATATGAGGGATACGCAGTATTTT
CASSPGTGDMRDTQYF
>TRBD1|15|.|TRBV10-3|TRBJ1-1
TGTGCCATCAGTCCCTCGGACAGGGGGCCCGCTGAAGCTTTCTTT
CAISPSDRGPAEAFF
>.|11|.|TRBV3-1|TRBJ2-5
TGTGCCAGCAGGATCGCGGAGACCCAGTACTTC
CASRIAETQYF
>.|13|.|TRBV15|TRBJ2-7
TGTGCCACCACCGCAGGGGCTCCCTACGAGCAGTACTTC
CATTAGAPYEQYF
>.|15|.|TRBV27|TRBJ2-1
TGTGCCAGCAGTTTGATTCAGGGGCTGGGGAATGAGCAGTTCTTC
CASSLIQGLGNEQFF
>TRBD1|13|.|TRBV20-1|TRBJ2-7
TGCAGTGCCTTCCGGGACAGCACCGACGAGCAGTACTTC
CSAFRDSTDEQYF
>.|14|.|TRBV7-2|TRBJ1-1
TGTGCCAGCAGCTTAGTGTGGAGTGGCACTGAAGCTTTCTTT
CASSLVWSGTEAFF
>.|15|.|TRBV6-1|TRBJ1-2
TGTGCCATCCGCCCCGACATGATCCTCGCCTATGGCTACACCTTC
CAIRPDMILAYGYTF
>.|11|.|TRBV29-1|TRBJ2-7
TGCAGCGTTGATCAGAATTACGAGCAGTACTTC
CSVDQNYEQYF
>.|15|.|TRBV18|TRBJ1-6
TGTGCCAGCTCACCGAGCCGGGCCGCGAATTCACCCCTCCACTTT
CASSPSRAANSPLHF
>TRBD2|15|.|TRBV5-4|TRBJ2-2
TGTGCCAGCAGCTTGGAGAGCGGGAGCGCCGGGGAGCTGTTTTTT
CASSLESGSAGELFF
>.|13|.|TRBV12-5|TRBJ2-7
TGTGCTAGTGGTTCCCCGTCAAGGACAGATAAGTACTTC
CASGSPSRTDKYF
>.|13|.|TRBV5-1|TRBJ1-1
TGCGCCAGCCGTCGTGGAATGGGCACTGAAGCTTTCTTT
CASRRGMGTEAFF
>TRBD2|16|.|TRBV11-2|TRBJ2-7
TGTGCCAGCAGCTTAGATCTGGGGCTAGCGGGACACGAGCAGTACTTC
CASSLDLGLAGHEQYF
>TRBD2|16|.|TRBV3-1|TRBJ2-7
TGTGCCAGCAGCCCCCTTACTACTAGCGGGAGTTACGAGCAGTACTTC
CASSPLTTSGSYEQYF
>TRBD2|15|.|TRBV20-1|TRBJ2-1
TGCAGTGCTAGAGGAGCGGGGGCCTCCTACAATGAGCAGTTCTTC
CSARGAGASYNEQFF
>TRBD2|15|.|TRBV3-1|TRBJ2-1
TGTGCCAGCAGCCAGGGTACGGGAGGGCGGAATGAGCAGTTCTTC
CASSQGTGGRNEQFF
>.|14|.|TRBV5-1|TRBJ1-1
TGCGCCAGCAGCATAACCCAACACAACACTGAAGCTTTCTTT
CASSITQHNTEAFF
>.|11|.|TRBV20-1|TRBJ2-5
TGCAGTGCGGAACAGAGGGAGACCCAGTACTTC
CSAEQRETQYF
>.|12|.|TRBV29-1|TRBJ1-1
TGCAGCGTTGAAGGGGCCAGGGTGGAAGCTTTCTTT
CSVEGARVEAFF
>.|15|.|TRBV7-3|TRBJ1-2
TGTGCCAGCAGCTTAACTCCTGCAGGGAGAGAGGGCTACACCTTC
CASSLTPAGREGYTF
>.|15|once|TRBV9|TRBJ1-1
TGTGCCAGCAGCCCTCTCGGAAGAGGGCCCACTGAAGCTTTCTTT
CASSPLGRGPTEAFF
>.|12|.|TRBV5-1|TRBJ2-7
TGCGCCAGCAGCTTGGTAGGCGTCGAGCAGTACTTC
CASSLVGVEQYF
>TRBD2|15|.|TRBV20-1|TRBJ2-3
TGCAGTGCTATTCCGCGGGAGGGAAGGGCAGATACGCAGTATTTT
CSAIPREGRADTQYF
>.|16|once|TRBV15|TRBJ2-3
TGTGCCACCAGCGCCAGGGGGGACACTAGCACAGATACGCAGTATTTT
CATSARGDTSTDTQYF
>.|12|.|TRBV29-1|TRBJ2-5
TGCAGCGTTGAGGTGCTAGGGGAGACCCAGTACTTC
CSVEVLGETQYF
>TRBD1|14|.|TRBV6-5|TRBJ2-3
TGTGCCTCCCGAGAGAGGGGGCAAGGAGATACGCAGTATTTT
CASRERGQGDTQYF
>.|13|.|TRBV30|TRBJ1-5
TGTGCCTGGAGTGTAGGACCCCATCAGCCCCAGCATTTT
CAWSVGPHQPQHF